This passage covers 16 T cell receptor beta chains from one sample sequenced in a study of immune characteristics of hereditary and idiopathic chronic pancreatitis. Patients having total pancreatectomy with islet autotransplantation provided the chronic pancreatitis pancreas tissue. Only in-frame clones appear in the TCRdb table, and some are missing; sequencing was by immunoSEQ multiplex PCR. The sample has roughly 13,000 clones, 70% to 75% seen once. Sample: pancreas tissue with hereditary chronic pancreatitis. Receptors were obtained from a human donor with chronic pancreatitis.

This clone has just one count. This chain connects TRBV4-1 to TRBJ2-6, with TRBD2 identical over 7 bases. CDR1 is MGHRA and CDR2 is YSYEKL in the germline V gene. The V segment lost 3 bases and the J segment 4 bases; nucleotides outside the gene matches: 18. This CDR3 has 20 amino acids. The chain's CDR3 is CASSHLPRGTGGLGANVLTF. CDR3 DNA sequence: TGCGCCAGCAGCCACCTCCCCCGGGGGACGGGAGGATTAGGGGCCAACGTCCTGACTTTC.

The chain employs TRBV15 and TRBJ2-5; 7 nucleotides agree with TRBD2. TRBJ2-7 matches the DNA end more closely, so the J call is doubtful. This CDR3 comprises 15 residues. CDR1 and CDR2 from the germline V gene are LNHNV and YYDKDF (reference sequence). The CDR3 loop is CATSRVSGRAHEQYF. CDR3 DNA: TGTGCCACCAGCAGAGTTAGTGGGAGGGCCCACGAGCAGTACTTC.

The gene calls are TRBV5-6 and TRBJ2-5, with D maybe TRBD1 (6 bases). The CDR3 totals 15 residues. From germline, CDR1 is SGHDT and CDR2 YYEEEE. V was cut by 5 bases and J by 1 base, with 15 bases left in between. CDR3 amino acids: CASRDESTGQETQYF. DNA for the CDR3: TGTGCCAGCAGAGATGAATCGACAGGCCAAGAGACCCAGTACTTC.

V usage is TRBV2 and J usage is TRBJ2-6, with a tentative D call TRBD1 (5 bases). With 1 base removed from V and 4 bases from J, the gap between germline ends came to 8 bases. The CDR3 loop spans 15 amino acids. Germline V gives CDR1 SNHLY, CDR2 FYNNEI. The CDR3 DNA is TGTGCCAGCAGTGAAGTCAGGGTCGGGGCCAACGTCCTGACTTTC. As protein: CASSEVRVGANVLTF. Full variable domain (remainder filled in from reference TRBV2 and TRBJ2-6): EPEVTQTPSHQVTQMGQEVILRCVPISNHLYFYWYRQILGQKVEFLVSFYNNEISEKSEIFDDQFSVERPDGSNFTLKIRSTKLEDSAMYFCASSEVRVGANVLTFGAGSRLTVL.

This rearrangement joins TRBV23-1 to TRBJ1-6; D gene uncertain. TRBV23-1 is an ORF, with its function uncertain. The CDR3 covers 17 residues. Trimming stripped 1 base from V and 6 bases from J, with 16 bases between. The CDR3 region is CASSQYSKPDGNSPLHF. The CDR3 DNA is TGCGCCAGCAGTCAATACTCGAAGCCCGATGGTAATTCACCCCTCCACTTT.

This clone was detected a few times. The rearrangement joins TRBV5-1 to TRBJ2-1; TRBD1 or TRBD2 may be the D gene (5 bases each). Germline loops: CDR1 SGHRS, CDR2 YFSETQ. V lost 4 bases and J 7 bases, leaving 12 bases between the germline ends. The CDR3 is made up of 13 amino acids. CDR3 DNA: TGCGCCAGCAGCCGGGGCTCGACGAATGAGCAGTTCTTC. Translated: CASSRGSTNEQFF.

This CDR3 is CASSQEGGDEQYF. As DNA, the CDR3 is TGCGCCAGCAGCCAAGAAGGAGGCGACGAGCAGTACTTC. This rearrangement joins TRBV4-1 to TRBJ2-7, with TRBD2 as a possible D gene (5 bases). The ends were cut back, 0 bases at V and 5 bases at J, with 8 bases in the middle. CDR1 and CDR2 (germline): MGHRA, YSYEKL. This CDR3 comprises 13 residues.

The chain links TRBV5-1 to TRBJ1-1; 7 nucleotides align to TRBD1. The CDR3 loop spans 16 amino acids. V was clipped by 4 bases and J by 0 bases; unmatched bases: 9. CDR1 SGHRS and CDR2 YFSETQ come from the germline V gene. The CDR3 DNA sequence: TGCGCCAGCAGCGTACAGGGGACTGGGCTGAACACTGAAGCTTTCTTT. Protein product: CASSVQGTGLNTEAFF.

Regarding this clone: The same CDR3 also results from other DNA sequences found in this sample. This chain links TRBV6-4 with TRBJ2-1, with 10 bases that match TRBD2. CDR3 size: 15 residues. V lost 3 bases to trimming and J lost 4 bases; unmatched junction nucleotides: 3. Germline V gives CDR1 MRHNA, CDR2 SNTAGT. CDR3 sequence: CASSDSTSGYNEQFF. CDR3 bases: TGTGCCAGCAGTGATTCGACTAGCGGGTACAATGAGCAGTTCTTC.

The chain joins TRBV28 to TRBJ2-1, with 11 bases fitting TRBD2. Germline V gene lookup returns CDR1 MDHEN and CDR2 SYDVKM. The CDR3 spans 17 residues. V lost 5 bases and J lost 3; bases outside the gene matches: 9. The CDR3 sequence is CASSTISGTSGYNEQFF. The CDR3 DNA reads TGTGCCAGCAGTACAATTTCCGGGACTAGCGGCTACAATGAGCAGTTCTTC.

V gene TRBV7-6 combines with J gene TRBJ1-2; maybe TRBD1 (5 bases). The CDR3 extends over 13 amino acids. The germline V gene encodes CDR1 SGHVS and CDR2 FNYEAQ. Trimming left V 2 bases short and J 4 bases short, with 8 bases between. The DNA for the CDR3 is TGTGCCAGCAGCTTAACGGGGGGCTATGGCTACACCTTC. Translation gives CASSLTGGYGYTF.

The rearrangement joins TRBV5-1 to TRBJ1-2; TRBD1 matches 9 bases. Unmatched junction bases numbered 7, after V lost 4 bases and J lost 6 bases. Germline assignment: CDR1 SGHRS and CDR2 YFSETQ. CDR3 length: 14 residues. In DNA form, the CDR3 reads TGCGCCAGCAGCCCAACAGGGGGCGCAGATGGCTACACCTTC. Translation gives CASSPTGGADGYTF.

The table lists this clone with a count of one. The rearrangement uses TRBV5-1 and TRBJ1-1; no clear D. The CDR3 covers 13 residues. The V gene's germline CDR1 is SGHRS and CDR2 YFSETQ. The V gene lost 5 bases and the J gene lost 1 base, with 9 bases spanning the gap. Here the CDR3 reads CASRLTENTEAFF. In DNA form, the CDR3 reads TGCGCCAGCAGGCTTACGGAGAACACTGAAGCTTTCTTT.

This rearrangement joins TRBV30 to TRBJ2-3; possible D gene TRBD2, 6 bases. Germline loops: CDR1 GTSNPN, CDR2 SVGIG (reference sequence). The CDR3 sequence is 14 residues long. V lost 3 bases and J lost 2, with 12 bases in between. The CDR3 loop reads CAWRLLAYTDTQYF. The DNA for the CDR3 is TGTGCCTGGAGATTACTAGCCTACACAGATACGCAGTATTTT.

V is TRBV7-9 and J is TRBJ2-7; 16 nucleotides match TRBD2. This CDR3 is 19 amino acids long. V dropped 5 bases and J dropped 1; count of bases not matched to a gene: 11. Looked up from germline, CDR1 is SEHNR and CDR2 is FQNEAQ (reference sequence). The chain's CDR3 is CASSRGLAGGVLLSYEQYF. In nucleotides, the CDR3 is TGTGCCAGCAGCCGGGGACTAGCGGGAGGGGTCTTACTATCCTACGAGCAGTACTTC.

This chain's CDR3 is CASSIEWTGGSTGELFF. CDR3 nucleotide sequence: TGTGCCAGCAGTATTGAATGGACAGGGGGTTCCACCGGGGAGCTGTTTTTT. The V call is TRBV27, the J call TRBJ2-2; 10 positions match TRBD1. This CDR3 is 17 amino acids long. J lost 4 bases, V lost 5 bases, and 10 bases had no gene match. Germline CDR1 is MNHEY and CDR2 is SMNVEV (reference sequence).